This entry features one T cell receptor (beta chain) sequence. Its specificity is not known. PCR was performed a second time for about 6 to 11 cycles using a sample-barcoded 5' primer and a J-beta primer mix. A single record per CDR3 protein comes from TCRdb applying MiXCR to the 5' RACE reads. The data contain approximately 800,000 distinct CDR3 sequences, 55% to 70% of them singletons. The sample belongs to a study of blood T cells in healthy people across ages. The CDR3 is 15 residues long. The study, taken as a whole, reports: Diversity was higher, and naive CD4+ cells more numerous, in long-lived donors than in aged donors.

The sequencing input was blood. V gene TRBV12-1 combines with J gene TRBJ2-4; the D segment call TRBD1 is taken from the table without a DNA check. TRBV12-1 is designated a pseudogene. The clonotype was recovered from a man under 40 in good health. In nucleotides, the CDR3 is TGTGCCAGTAGTCCAGGGGGATCAGCCAAAAACATTCAGTACTTC. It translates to CASSPGGSAKNIQYF.